A single sample is the source of the 26 T cell receptor beta chains below, sequenced in a study of Tregs in tolerant kidney transplant recipients (dated by TCRdb to between 2018 and 2021). The receptor library was made with the immunoSEQ multiplex PCR assay. The table was pulled from immuneACCESS by TCRdb, which kept in-frame rearrangements only. Such tables lose some clones; where checked, under half of the loss comes from unresolved V genes, and the rest has no known cause. The sample has approximately 67,000 clones on record, roughly 92% of them singletons. Roughly 9.7% of the sample comes from the top ten. The time point label, as the study defines it: blood sample drawn before combined kidney and bone marrow transplant. The sample in question was CD8+ T cells from blood, obtained before the transplant. Receptor source: a human donor who received a combined kidney and bone marrow transplant.

V usage is TRBV7-9 and J usage is TRBJ2-5; 7 positions agree with TRBD1. With 2 bases clipped from V and 5 bases from J, the junction kept 5 bases outside the gene matches. The CDR3 consists of 14 residues. Germline lookup yields CDR1 SEHNR and CDR2 FQNEAQ (reference sequence). CDR3 DNA: TGTGCCAGCAGCTTAACAGGGGTTGGGGAGACCCAGTACTTC. Translating gives CASSLTGVGETQYF.

This chain connects TRBV27 to TRBJ2-3; D possibly corresponds to TRBD1 (5 bases). Germline V CDR1 and CDR2: MNHEY, SMNVEV (reference sequence). The CDR3 has 13 residues. Between the trimmed V and J ends, which lost 6 bases and 4 bases, there was a span of 11 bases. The CDR3 reads CASSSLRADTQYF. In DNA form, the CDR3 reads TGTGCCAGCAGCTCCCTCAGGGCAGATACGCAGTATTTT.

The CDR3, as DNA: TGTGCCAGCAGTTTCACTATTAATGAAAAACTGTTTTTT. Amino acid sequence: CASSFTINEKLFF. The J gene is TRBJ1-4, the V gene TRBV6-5, with no clear D. Germline V gene data show CDR1 as MNHEY and CDR2 as SVGAGI. The CDR3 is 13 amino acids. Trimming cost V 4 bases and J 4 bases, with 7 bases left between them.

The V call is TRBV4-2, the J call TRBJ1-5, with D possibly being TRBD1 (5 bases). Germline CDR1 reads LGHNA; CDR2 reads YNFKEQ. The ends were cut back, 0 bases at V and 0 bases at J, with 15 bases in the middle. The CDR3 loop spans 18 amino acids. The CDR3 is CASSQESDGGASNQPQHF. As DNA, the CDR3 is TGTGCCAGCAGCCAAGAAAGCGATGGCGGGGCTAGCAATCAGCCCCAGCATTTT.

The V gene is TRBV6-5, the J gene TRBJ1-1; 7 bases fit TRBD1. Germline-derived CDR1 and CDR2 are MNHEY and SVGAGI. The CDR3 is made up of 14 amino acids. V was clipped by 4 bases and J by 7 bases; unmatched bases: 9. CDR3 protein: CASSLSGTAVEAFF. In DNA, the CDR3 is TGTGCCAGCAGTTTGTCCGGGACAGCCGTTGAAGCTTTCTTT.

The chain is built from TRBV6-6 and TRBJ2-1; 8 positions match TRBD2. Germline loops: CDR1 MNHNY, CDR2 SVGAGI (reference sequence). V dropped 0 bases and J dropped 6; count of bases not matched to a gene: 4. This CDR3 is 15 amino acids long. CDR3: CASSYSREGSNEQFF. Written as DNA, the CDR3 is TGTGCCAGCAGTTACTCCCGGGAGGGCAGCAATGAGCAGTTCTTC.

V gene TRBV6-5 combines with J gene TRBJ2-7; the D is unclear. Trimming removed 0 bases at V and 3 bases at J, with 15 bases between. The CDR3 runs to 16 residues. CDR1 and CDR2 from the germline V gene are MNHEY and SVGAGI. The CDR3 DNA is TGTGCCAGCAGTTACTCGTCTGGTCAGGCTCTCTACGAGCAGTACTTC. Amino acid sequence: CASSYSSGQALYEQYF.

The CDR3 nucleotides are TGCGCCAGCAGCTTGTCGCCAGGGCAAGGCAGGACTGAAGCTTTCTTT. As protein: CASSLSPGQGRTEAFF. The chain recombines TRBV5-1 with TRBJ1-1; D is possibly TRBD1 (5 bases). V shed 1 base and J shed 5 bases, with 18 bases lying between them. Per the germline V gene, CDR1 is SGHRS and CDR2 is YFSETQ. The CDR3 runs 16 residues.

The chain joins TRBV13 to TRBJ1-6; 8 bases agree with TRBD1. J gave up 10 bases and V 3 bases, and 11 bases lay outside the gene matches. Germline CDR1 and CDR2: PRHDT and FYEKMQ (reference sequence). The CDR3 contains 16 residues. The DNA of the CDR3 is TGTGCCAGCAGCTTTTCTTCAGGGGGCGCTGGGTCACCCCTCCACTTT. Amino acids: CASSFSSGGAGSPLHF.

The chain joins TRBV4-1 to TRBJ2-7, with D perhaps matching TRBD2 (6 bases). Germline V CDR1 and CDR2: MGHRA, YSYEKL. The CDR3 extends over 15 amino acids. V was trimmed by 1 base and J by 2 bases, leaving 12 bases between them. Here the CDR3 DNA reads TGCGCCAGCAGCCAAGGACTAGGGGAGGCCTACGAGCAGTACTTC. Translation gives CASSQGLGEAYEQYF.

The rearrangement joins TRBV10-2 to TRBJ2-3, with 12 bases that match TRBD2. This CDR3 is 16 amino acids long. The J segment lost 3 bases and the V segment lost 6 bases, leaving 7 bases of the junction unmatched. Looked up from germline, CDR1 is WSHSY and CDR2 is SAAADI. The CDR3 DNA reads as TGCGCCAGCAGGACTAGCGGGGGCGGTCAGACAGATACGCAGTATTTT. As protein: CASRTSGGGQTDTQYF.

V and J are TRBV14 and TRBJ2-7, with 8 bases aligning to TRBD1. Germline CDR1 and CDR2: SGHDN and FVKESK. After removal of 4 bases from V and 0 bases from J, the junction contained 8 bases not matched to a gene. The CDR3 sequence is 16 residues long. The CDR3 nucleotides are TGTGCCAGCAGCCTACCGGGACAGGTTGCCTCCTACGAGCAGTACTTC. It yields the protein CASSLPGQVASYEQYF.

The rearrangement uses TRBV6-5 and TRBJ1-1; D is ambiguous. The germline V gene has CDR1 MNHEY and CDR2 SVGAGI. The CDR3 runs to 16 residues. V was pared by 2 bases and J by 0 bases, with 13 bases between. CDR3 protein: CASSYAGGVMNTEAFF. The CDR3, as DNA: TGTGCCAGCAGTTACGCGGGTGGGGTCATGAACACTGAAGCTTTCTTT.

The chain has TRBV9 and TRBJ1-1, with unresolved D. The V end was cut by 0 bases, the J end by 5 bases, with 8 bases between. Germline V lookup: CDR1 SGDLS, CDR2 YYNGEE. CDR3 size: 13 residues. The CDR3 sequence is CASSVERGTEAFF. CDR3 coding DNA: TGTGCCAGCAGCGTAGAAAGAGGGACTGAAGCTTTCTTT. The entire variable domain, with the rest obtained from reference TRBV9 and TRBJ1-1, is as follows: DSGVTQTPKHLITATGQRVTLRCSPRSGDLSVYWYQQSLDQGLQFLIQYYNGEERAKGNILERFSAQQFPDLHSELNLSSLELGDSALYFCASSVERGTEAFFGQGTRLTVV.

This chain connects TRBV9 to TRBJ2-7; D is perhaps TRBD2 (6 bases). Per the germline V gene, CDR1 is SGDLS and CDR2 is YYNGEE. Trimming left V 3 bases short and J 6 bases short, with 13 bases between. CDR3 length: 13 residues. The CDR3 loop reads CASSATTGVEQYF. In DNA, the CDR3 is TGTGCCAGCAGCGCGACCACGGGAGTCGAGCAGTACTTC. The variable domain in full, completed from reference TRBV9 and TRBJ2-7, reads DSGVTQTPKHLITATGQRVTLRCSPRSGDLSVYWYQQSLDQGLQFLIQYYNGEERAKGNILERFSAQQFPDLHSELNLSSLELGDSALYFCASSATTGVEQYFGPGTRLTVT.

V and J are TRBV2 and TRBJ2-7, with TRBD2 matching over 12 bases. Unmatched junction bases numbered 1, after V lost 6 bases and J lost 1 base. CDR1 is SNHLY, CDR2 FYNNEI, per germline. This CDR3 is 14 amino acids long. CDR3 sequence: CASRLAGGSYEQYF. The CDR3, as DNA: TGTGCCAGCAGACTAGCGGGGGGATCCTACGAGCAGTACTTC.

The chain is built from TRBV21-1 and TRBJ1-4. TRBV21-1 is designated a pseudogene. The CDR3 has 12 amino acids. The CDR3 here is CASSKARKKLFF. The CDR3 DNA reads as TGTGCCAGCAGCAAGGCTAGAAAAAAACTGTTTTTT.

J is TRBJ1-5 and V is TRBV4-2; 8 bases match TRBD1. V was pared by 1 base and J by 4 bases, with 6 bases of the junction left unmatched. This CDR3 has 16 amino acids. Per germline, CDR1 LGHNA and CDR2 YNFKEQ. The chain's CDR3 is CASSQGTGQENQPQHF. Written as DNA, the CDR3 is TGTGCCAGCAGCCAAGGGACAGGGCAGGAGAATCAGCCCCAGCATTTT.

The chain employs TRBV13 and TRBJ2-1; 14 bases map to TRBD2. The germline gives CDR1 PRHDT, CDR2 FYEKMQ (reference sequence). V trimming: 1 base; J trimming: 8 bases; junction bases outside the gene matches: 4. This CDR3 has 16 amino acids. The CDR3 is CASSLAGTSGRDEQFF. The CDR3 region has the DNA TGTGCCAGCAGCTTAGCCGGGACTAGCGGGAGAGATGAGCAGTTCTTC.

Only one count was recorded for this clone. The chain has TRBV27 and TRBJ1-2; D may be TRBD1 (5 bases). CDR1 is MNHEY and CDR2 is SMNVEV in the germline V gene (reference sequence). The V end lost 5 bases, the J end lost 0 bases, and 13 bases lay between the germline ends. This CDR3 is 15 amino acids long. The CDR3 sequence is CASSPGVGSNYGYTF. The CDR3, as DNA: TGTGCCAGCAGTCCGGGGGTGGGCTCTAACTATGGCTACACCTTC.

This sequence joins TRBV30 and TRBJ1-6; a possible D gene is TRBD1 (6 bases). CDR1 and CDR2 (germline): GTSNPN, SVGIG (reference sequence). The CDR3 spans 14 residues. V lost 3 bases and J lost 9, with 15 bases in between. CDR3 sequence (DNA): TGTGCCTGGAGGACAGGAGTTTCAGGTTCACCCCTCCACTTT. It encodes CAWRTGVSGSPLHF.

The rearrangement uses TRBV15 and TRBJ2-7; TRBD2 aligns across 10 bases. Germline V gives CDR1 LNHNV, CDR2 YYDKDF (reference sequence). The CDR3 totals 15 residues. V trimming: 3 bases; J trimming: 2 bases; junction bases outside the gene matches: 4. The CDR3 here is CATSRRAGGPYEQYF. CDR3 DNA: TGTGCCACCAGCAGGCGAGCGGGAGGGCCCTACGAGCAGTACTTC.

The chain combines TRBV19 with TRBJ1-5; TRBD1 is a possible D gene (5 bases). Germline V gives CDR1 LNHDA, CDR2 SQIVND (reference sequence). Trimming removed 1 base at V and 11 bases at J, with 12 bases between. The CDR3 consists of 13 residues. The CDR3 protein is CASSIGGLVSQHF. For the CDR3, the DNA is TGTGCCAGTAGTATAGGGGGCCTCGTGTCCCAGCATTTT. Variable domain in full (rest from reference TRBV19 and TRBJ1-5): DGGITQSPKYLFRKEGQNVTLSCEQNLNHDAMYWYRQDPGQGLRLIYYSQIVNDFQKGDIAEGYSVSREKKESFPLTVTSAQKNPTAFYLCASSIGGLVSQHFGDGTRLSIL.

CDR3 amino acids: CASSPLLAGRINEQFF. The CDR3 DNA follows: TGTGCCAGCAGTCCCCTCTTGGCGGGGCGGATCAATGAGCAGTTCTTC. The chain is built from TRBV27 and TRBJ2-1; D might be TRBD2 (6 bases). This CDR3 has 16 residues. Germline V gives CDR1 MNHEY, CDR2 SMNVEV (reference sequence). V dropped 5 bases and J dropped 6 bases, with 20 bases sitting between them.

The V and J genes are TRBV6-5 and TRBJ1-1; weak D call: TRBD1 (5 bases). The V gene lost 5 bases and the J gene lost 3 bases, with 13 bases spanning the gap. CDR3 length: 14 residues. Per germline, CDR1 MNHEY and CDR2 SVGAGI. As DNA, the CDR3 is TGTGCCAGCAGTGACAGCTTCCTGGACACTGAAGCTTTCTTT. Amino acid sequence: CASSDSFLDTEAFF.

J is TRBJ1-2 and V is TRBV9, with unresolved D. The germline V gene has CDR1 SGDLS and CDR2 YYNGEE. The length of the CDR3 is 13 residues. Trimming left V 2 bases short and J 3 bases short, with 8 bases between. CDR3 in amino acids: CASSVATDYGYTF. In DNA form, the CDR3 reads TGTGCCAGCAGCGTCGCCACGGACTATGGCTACACCTTC. The variable domain in full, with the rest retrieved from reference TRBV9 and TRBJ1-2, is DSGVTQTPKHLITATGQRVTLRCSPRSGDLSVYWYQQSLDQGLQFLIQYYNGEERAKGNILERFSAQQFPDLHSELNLSSLELGDSALYFCASSVATDYGYTFGSGTRLTVV.